The 18 T cell receptor beta chains reported below all come from one sample, sequenced in a study of blood T cell repertoires in COVID-19. The table came from immunoSEQ multiplex PCR; TCRdb's copy has only in-frame clones and leaves some out. Of approximately 97,000 clones in the sample, more than 75% were seen once. The sequencing input was peripheral blood. The receptors were gathered from a man between 60 and 75 years old with active or convalescent COVID-19.

This rearrangement joins TRBV4-1 to TRBJ2-1; 9 bases line up with TRBD2. Germline CDR1 is MGHRA and CDR2 is YSYEKL. Trimming at V came to 4 bases and at J to 6 bases, leaving 19 bases not matched to a gene. The CDR3 loop spans 19 amino acids. As DNA, the CDR3 is TGCGCCAGCAGCCGGCGACGGGGAGTCGGCGGGAGGGCCTTCAATGAGCAGTTCTTC. This codes for CASSRRRGVGGRAFNEQFF.

V gene TRBV6-5 combines with J gene TRBJ1-1; no reliable D call. Trimming stripped 7 bases from V and 0 bases from J, with 12 bases between. CDR1 is MNHEY, CDR2 SVGAGI, per germline. This CDR3 region has 14 residues. In nucleotides, the CDR3 is TGTGCCAGCACCTATTTACCGGTGAACACTGAAGCTTTCTTT. Its translation: CASTYLPVNTEAFF.

This clone showed up just once. This rearrangement joins TRBV5-6 to TRBJ1-4; no definite D call. The germline gives CDR1 SGHDT, CDR2 YYEEEE. V was pared by 5 bases and J by 8 bases, with 16 bases between. CDR3 length equals 14 residues. The CDR3 loop reads CASRESVGREKLFF. Written as DNA, the CDR3 is TGTGCCAGCAGGGAAAGCGTCGGGAGAGAAAAACTGTTTTTT.

The chain joins TRBV2 to TRBJ2-1; 14 bases align to TRBD2. The trim removed 5 bases at V and 8 bases at J, leaving 5 bases unmatched. This CDR3 comprises 15 residues. CDR1 is SNHLY and CDR2 is FYNNEI in the germline V gene. DNA of the CDR3: TGTGCCAGCAGTCTGACTAGCGGGAGGGCGGATGAGCAGTTCTTC. It is translated as CASSLTSGRADEQFF.

The chain combines TRBV2 with TRBJ1-4; unclear D gene. V was trimmed by 8 bases and J by 10 bases, leaving 20 bases between them. Germline values: CDR1 SNHLY, CDR2 FYNNEI. This CDR3 is 14 amino acids long. The CDR3, as DNA: TGTGCCAGCGGTTTTTCGGGGTTAGGAGGAAAACTGTTTTTT. Its protein is CASGFSGLGGKLFF. Drawing the rest from reference TRBV2 and TRBJ1-4, the complete variable domain is EPEVTQTPSHQVTQMGQEVILRCVPISNHLYFYWYRQILGQKVEFLVSFYNNEISEKSEIFDDQFSVERPDGSNFTLKIRSTKLEDSAMYFCASGFSGLGGKLFFGSGTQLSVL.

The CDR3 sequence: CASSGQGVDEQFF. The CDR3, as DNA: TGTGCCAGCAGCGGACAGGGTGTCGATGAGCAGTTCTTC. The V call is TRBV2, the J call TRBJ2-1, with 8 positions matching TRBD1. Trimming cost V 6 bases and J 8 bases; bases outside gene matches: 6. Germline CDR1 and CDR2: SNHLY and FYNNEI. The CDR3 is made up of 13 amino acids.

The V and J genes are TRBV5-1 and TRBJ2-3; D is perhaps TRBD1 (5 bases). Germline V CDR1 and CDR2: SGHRS, YFSETQ. Trimming removed 0 bases at V and 0 bases at J, with 8 bases between. CDR3 length: 15 amino acids. CDR3 sequence reads: CASSLDRKSTDTQYF. The CDR3 nucleotides are TGCGCCAGCAGCTTGGACAGGAAAAGCACAGATACGCAGTATTTT. Looking up the rest from reference TRBV5-1 and TRBJ2-3 gives the full variable domain: KAGVTQTPRYLIKTRGQQVTLSCSPISGHRSVSWYQQTPGQGLQFLFEYFSETQRNKGNFPGRFSGRQFSNSRSEMNVSTLELGDSALYLCASSLDRKSTDTQYFGPGTRLTVL.

The V and J genes are TRBV19 and TRBJ1-2, with TRBD1 matching over 8 bases. Trimming removed 7 bases from V and 4 bases from J; junction bases left unmatched: 8. This CDR3 is built from 14 residues. Germline V gene data show CDR1 as LNHDA and CDR2 as SQIVND (reference sequence). The DNA for the CDR3 is TGTGCCAGTACGAGGCAGGGGGCTGTCTATGGCTACACCTTC. This codes for CASTRQGAVYGYTF.

This clone has only a few counts. The genes are TRBV21-1 and TRBJ1-2; TRBD1, as called in the table, went unchecked against the DNA. TRBV21-1 is termed a pseudogene. The CDR3 contains 16 residues. The CDR3 loop reads CASSPRDRQPRYGYTF. CDR3 DNA: TGTGCCAGCAGCCCCCGGGACAGGCAGCCTAGGTATGGCTACACCTTC.

The chain couples TRBV6-5 to TRBJ1-2; 9 bases agree with TRBD1. V lost 4 bases to trimming and J lost 4 bases; unmatched junction nucleotides: 4. CDR1 and CDR2 (germline): MNHEY, SVGAGI. CDR3 length equals 14 residues. DNA of the CDR3: TGTGCCAGCAGTTTGCAACAGGGGGCCTATGGCTACACCTTC. It is translated as CASSLQQGAYGYTF.

The rearrangement links TRBV21-1 to TRBJ1-2; the table names TRBD1, a call not compared with the DNA. TRBV21-1 is a recognized pseudogene. The CDR3 sequence is 14 residues long. The CDR3 sequence is CASRQETTNYGYTF. The CDR3 nucleotides read TGTGCCAGCAGACAGGAGACAACTAACTATGGCTACACCTTC.

The CDR3 nucleotides read TGTGCCAGCAGTCGCGACAGTAATAACTATGGCTACACCTTC. It encodes CASSRDSNNYGYTF. The chain links TRBV6-5 to TRBJ1-2, with D possibly matching TRBD1 (5 bases). V gave up 5 bases and J gave up 1 base, with 11 bases separating them. The CDR3 length is 14 residues. Germline values: CDR1 MNHEY, CDR2 SVGAGI.

The rearrangement links TRBV28 to TRBJ2-3, with 7 nucleotides matching TRBD2. V shed 6 bases and J 3 bases; nucleotides not matched to a gene: 9. This CDR3 comprises 15 residues. The germline V gene has CDR1 MDHEN and CDR2 SYDVKM. CDR3: CASRNWGGGTDTQYF. The CDR3 nucleotides read TGTGCCAGCAGGAACTGGGGGGGAGGGACAGATACGCAGTATTTT. Based on the CDR3 plus reference TRBV28 and TRBJ2-3, the full variable domain is DVKVTQSSRYLVKRTGEKVFLECVQDMDHENMFWYRQDPGLGLRLIYFSYDVKMKEKGDIPEGYSVSREKKERFSLILESASTNQTSMYLCASRNWGGGTDTQYFGPGTRLTVL.

The rearrangement joins TRBV5-1 to TRBJ1-6, with 9 bases that match TRBD1. Trimming took 4 bases from V and 8 from J; bases not matched to a gene: 7. Germline CDR1 SGHRS, CDR2 YFSETQ. This CDR3 is built from 15 residues. The CDR3 reads CASSPGTGLDSPLHF. As DNA, the CDR3 is TGCGCCAGCAGCCCGGGGACAGGGCTGGATTCACCCCTCCACTTT.

The CDR3 is CASSPAGGLGGSGANVLTF. CDR3 nucleotides: TGTGCCAGCAGTCCGGCAGGGGGCCTGGGAGGCTCTGGGGCCAACGTCCTGACTTTC. This rearrangement joins TRBV28 to TRBJ2-6; 8 nucleotides match TRBD1. V was clipped by 5 bases and J by 0 bases; unmatched bases: 12. Germline-derived CDR1 and CDR2 are MDHEN and SYDVKM. This CDR3 has 19 residues.

This clone was seen a single time. This chain links TRBV5-1 with TRBJ2-5; TRBD2 matches 9 bases. With V trimmed by 1 base and J by 5 bases, 6 bases remained unmatched. The CDR3 totals 15 residues. Germline CDR1 and CDR2: SGHRS and YFSETQ. The CDR3 DNA is TGCGCCAGCAGCTTGTTAGCGGGAGTGGGGGAGACCCAGTACTTC. This codes for CASSLLAGVGETQYF.

This clone was picked up a small number of times. The chain has TRBV5-6 and TRBJ1-1; a weak D match, TRBD1 (6 bases). V lost 3 bases to trimming and J lost 11 bases, with 17 bases between them. This CDR3 region has 13 residues. Germline V gene data show CDR1 as SGHDT and CDR2 as YYEEEE. CDR3 sequence: CASSSRTGTKAFF. CDR3 bases: TGTGCCAGCAGCTCGCGAACCGGGACAAAGGCTTTCTTT.

The genes are TRBV6-6 and TRBJ2-7; 10 nucleotides line up with TRBD1. Germline trimming cut 6 bases from V and 7 bases from J; bases unmatched to any gene: 6. The germline CDR1 and CDR2 sequences are MNHNY and SVGAGI (reference sequence). There are 13 residues in the CDR3. The CDR3 loop reads CASSRQGAKEQYV. In DNA, the CDR3 is TGTGCCAGCAGCAGACAGGGGGCGAAAGAGCAGTACGTC.